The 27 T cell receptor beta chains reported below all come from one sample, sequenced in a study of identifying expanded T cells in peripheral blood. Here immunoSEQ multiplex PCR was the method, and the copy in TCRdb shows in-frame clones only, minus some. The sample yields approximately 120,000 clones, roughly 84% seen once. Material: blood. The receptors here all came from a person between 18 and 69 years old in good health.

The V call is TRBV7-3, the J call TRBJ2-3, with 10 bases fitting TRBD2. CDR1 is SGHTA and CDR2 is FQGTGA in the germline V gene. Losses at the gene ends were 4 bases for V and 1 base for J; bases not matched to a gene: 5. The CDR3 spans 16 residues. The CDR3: CASSSTGTSGTDTQYF. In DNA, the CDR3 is TGTGCCAGCAGCTCAACCGGGACTAGCGGCACAGATACGCAGTATTTT.

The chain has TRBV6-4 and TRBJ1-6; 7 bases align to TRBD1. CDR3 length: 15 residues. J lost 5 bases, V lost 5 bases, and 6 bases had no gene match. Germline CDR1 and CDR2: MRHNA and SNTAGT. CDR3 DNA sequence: TGTGCCAGCAGTTCGACAACAGGGGATAATTCACCCCTCCACTTT. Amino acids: CASSSTTGDNSPLHF.

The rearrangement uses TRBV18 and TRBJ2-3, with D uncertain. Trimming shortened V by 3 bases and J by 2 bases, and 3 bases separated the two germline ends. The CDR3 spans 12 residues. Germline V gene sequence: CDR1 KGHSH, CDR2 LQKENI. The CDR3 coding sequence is TGTGCCAGCTCACCTAACACAGATACGCAGTATTTT. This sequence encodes CASSPNTDTQYF.

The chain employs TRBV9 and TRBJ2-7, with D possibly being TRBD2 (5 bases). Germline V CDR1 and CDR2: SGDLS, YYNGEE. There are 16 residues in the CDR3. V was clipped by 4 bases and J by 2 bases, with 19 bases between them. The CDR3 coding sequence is TGTGCCAGCAGCACCCTCCAAGAGGGCCTGGCCTACGAGCAGTACTTC. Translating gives CASSTLQEGLAYEQYF.

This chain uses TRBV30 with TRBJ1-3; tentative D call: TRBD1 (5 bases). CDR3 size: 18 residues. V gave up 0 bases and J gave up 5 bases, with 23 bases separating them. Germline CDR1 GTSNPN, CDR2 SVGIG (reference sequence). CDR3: CAWSVVWEGKATRNTIYF. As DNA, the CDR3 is TGTGCCTGGAGTGTAGTTTGGGAGGGGAAGGCTACTAGAAACACCATATATTTT.

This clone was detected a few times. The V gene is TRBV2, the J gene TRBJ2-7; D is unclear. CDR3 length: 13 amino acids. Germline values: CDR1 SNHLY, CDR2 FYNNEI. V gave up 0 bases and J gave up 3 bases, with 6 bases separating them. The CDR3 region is CASSEAHGYEQYF. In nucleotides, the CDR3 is TGTGCCAGCAGTGAAGCGCACGGCTACGAGCAGTACTTC.

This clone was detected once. The CDR3 reads CASSNPRRRGESSYEQYF. The CDR3 DNA follows: TGTGCCAGCAGCAACCCCCGGAGGAGGGGCGAGAGCTCCTACGAGCAGTACTTC. The J gene is TRBJ2-7, the V gene TRBV7-9, with D perhaps matching TRBD2 (6 bases). Germline V gene data show CDR1 as SEHNR and CDR2 as FQNEAQ (reference sequence). Trimming stripped 5 bases from V and 0 bases from J, with 23 bases between. This CDR3 has 18 residues.

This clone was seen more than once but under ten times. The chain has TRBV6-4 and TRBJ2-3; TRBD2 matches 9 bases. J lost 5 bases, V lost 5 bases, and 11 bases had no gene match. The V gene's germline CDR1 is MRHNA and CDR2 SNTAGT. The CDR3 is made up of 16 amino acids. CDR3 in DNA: TGTGCCAGCAGTAAATCAAGCGGGGGGAGTTTAGATACGCAGTATTTT. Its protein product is CASSKSSGGSLDTQYF.

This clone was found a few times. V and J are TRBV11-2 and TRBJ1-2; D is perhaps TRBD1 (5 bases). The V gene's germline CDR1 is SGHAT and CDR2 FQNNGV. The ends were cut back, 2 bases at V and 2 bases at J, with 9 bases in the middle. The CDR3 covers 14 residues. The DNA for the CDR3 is TGTGCCAGCAGCTTAAGTCAGGGAAACTATGGCTACACCTTC. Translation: CASSLSQGNYGYTF.

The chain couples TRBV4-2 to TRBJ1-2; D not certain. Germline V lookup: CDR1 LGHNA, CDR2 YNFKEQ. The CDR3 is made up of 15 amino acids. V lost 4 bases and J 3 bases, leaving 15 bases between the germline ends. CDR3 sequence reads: CASSLDGSWDYGYTF. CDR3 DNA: TGTGCCAGCAGCCTTGACGGCAGCTGGGACTATGGCTACACCTTC.

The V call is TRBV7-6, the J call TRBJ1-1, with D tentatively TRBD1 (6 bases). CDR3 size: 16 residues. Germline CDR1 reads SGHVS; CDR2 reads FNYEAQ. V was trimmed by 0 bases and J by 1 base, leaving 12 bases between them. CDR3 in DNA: TGTGCCAGCAGCTTAGCCGGGGGCGGGTGGAACACTGAAGCTTTCTTT. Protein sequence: CASSLAGGGWNTEAFF.

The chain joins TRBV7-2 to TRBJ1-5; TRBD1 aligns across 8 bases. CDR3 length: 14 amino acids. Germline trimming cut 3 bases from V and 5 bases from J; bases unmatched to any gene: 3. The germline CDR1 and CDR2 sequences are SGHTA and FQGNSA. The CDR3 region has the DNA TGTGCCAGCAGCTTGGGGACAGGTTATCAGCCCCAGCATTTT. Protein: CASSLGTGYQPQHF.

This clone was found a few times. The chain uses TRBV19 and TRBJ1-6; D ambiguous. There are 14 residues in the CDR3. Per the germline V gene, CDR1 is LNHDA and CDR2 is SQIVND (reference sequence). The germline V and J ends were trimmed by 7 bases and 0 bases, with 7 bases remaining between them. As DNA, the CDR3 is TGTGCCAGTACCCTCAGCTCCTATAATTCACCCCTCCACTTT. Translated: CASTLSSYNSPLHF.

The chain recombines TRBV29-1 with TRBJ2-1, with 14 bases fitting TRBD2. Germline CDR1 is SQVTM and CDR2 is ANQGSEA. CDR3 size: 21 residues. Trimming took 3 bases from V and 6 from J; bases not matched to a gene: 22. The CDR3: CSVEILYVTSGGGSLANEQFF. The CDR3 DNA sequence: TGCAGCGTTGAGATTTTGTATGTGACTAGCGGGGGGGGGTCCCTTGCCAATGAGCAGTTCTTC.

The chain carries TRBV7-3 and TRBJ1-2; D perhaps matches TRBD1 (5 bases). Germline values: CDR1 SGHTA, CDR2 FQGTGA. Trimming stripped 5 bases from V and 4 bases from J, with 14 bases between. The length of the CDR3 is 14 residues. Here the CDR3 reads CASSPPTVTYGYTF. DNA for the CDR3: TGTGCCAGCAGCCCCCCGACAGTCACCTATGGCTACACCTTC.

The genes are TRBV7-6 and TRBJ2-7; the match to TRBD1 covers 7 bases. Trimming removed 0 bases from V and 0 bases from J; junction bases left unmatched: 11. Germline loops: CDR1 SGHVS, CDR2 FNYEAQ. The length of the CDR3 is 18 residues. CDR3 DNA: TGTGCCAGCAGCTTAGCGGAGGCTGTGGGGACAGACTCCTACGAGCAGTACTTC. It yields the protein CASSLAEAVGTDSYEQYF.

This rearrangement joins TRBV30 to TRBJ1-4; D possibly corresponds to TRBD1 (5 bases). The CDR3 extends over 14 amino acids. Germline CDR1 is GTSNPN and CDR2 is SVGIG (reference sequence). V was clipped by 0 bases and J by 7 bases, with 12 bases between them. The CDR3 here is CAWSVGALGEKLFF. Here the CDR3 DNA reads TGTGCCTGGAGTGTAGGGGCATTAGGTGAAAAACTGTTTTTT.

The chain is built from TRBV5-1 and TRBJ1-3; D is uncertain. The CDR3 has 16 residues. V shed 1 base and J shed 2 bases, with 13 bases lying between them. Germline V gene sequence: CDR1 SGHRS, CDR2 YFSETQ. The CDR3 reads CASSLRGIGAGNTIYF. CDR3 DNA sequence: TGCGCCAGCAGCTTGAGAGGGATCGGAGCTGGAAACACCATATATTTT.

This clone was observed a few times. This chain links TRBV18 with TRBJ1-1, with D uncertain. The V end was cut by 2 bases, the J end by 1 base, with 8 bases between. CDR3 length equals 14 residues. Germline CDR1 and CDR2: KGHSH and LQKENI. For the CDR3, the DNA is TGTGCCAGCTCACCATACCAGGAGAACACTGAAGCTTTCTTT. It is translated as CASSPYQENTEAFF.

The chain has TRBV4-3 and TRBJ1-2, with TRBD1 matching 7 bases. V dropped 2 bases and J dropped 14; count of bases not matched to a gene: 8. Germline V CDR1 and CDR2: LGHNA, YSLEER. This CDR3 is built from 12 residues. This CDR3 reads CASSQFNDRATF. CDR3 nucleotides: TGCGCCAGCAGCCAATTCAACGACAGGGCGACCTTC.

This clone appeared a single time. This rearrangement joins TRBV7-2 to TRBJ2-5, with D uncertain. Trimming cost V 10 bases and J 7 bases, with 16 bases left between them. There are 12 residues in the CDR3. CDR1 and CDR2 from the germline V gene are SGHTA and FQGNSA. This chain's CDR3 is CATSRASGTQYF. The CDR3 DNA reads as TGTGCCACGTCAAGAGCAAGTGGGACCCAGTACTTC.

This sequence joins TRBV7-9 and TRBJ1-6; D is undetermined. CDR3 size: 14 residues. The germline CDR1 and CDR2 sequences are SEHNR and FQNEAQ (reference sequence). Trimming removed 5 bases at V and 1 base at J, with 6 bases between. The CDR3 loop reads CASSLGSYNSPLHF. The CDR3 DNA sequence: TGTGCCAGCAGCCTCGGGTCCTATAATTCACCCCTCCACTTT.

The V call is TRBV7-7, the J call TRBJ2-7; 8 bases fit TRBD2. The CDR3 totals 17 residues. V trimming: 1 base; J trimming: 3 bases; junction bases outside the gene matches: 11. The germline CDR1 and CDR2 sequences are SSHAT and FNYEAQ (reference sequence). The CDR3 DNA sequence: TGTGCCAGCAGCTTAGGCGGGGGGCCATCCGAGAGCTACGAGCAGTACTTC. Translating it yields CASSLGGGPSESYEQYF.

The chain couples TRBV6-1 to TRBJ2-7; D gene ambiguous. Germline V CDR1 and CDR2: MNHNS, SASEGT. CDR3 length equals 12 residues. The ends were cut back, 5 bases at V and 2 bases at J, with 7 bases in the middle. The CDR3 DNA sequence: TGTGCCAGCAGTAAGTCCCCCTACGAGCAGTACTTC. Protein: CASSKSPYEQYF.

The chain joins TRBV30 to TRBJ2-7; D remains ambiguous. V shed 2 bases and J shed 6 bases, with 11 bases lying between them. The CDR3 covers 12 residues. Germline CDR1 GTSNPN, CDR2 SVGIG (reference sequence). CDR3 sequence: CAWSLGNREQYF. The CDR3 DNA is TGTGCCTGGAGTCTGGGCAATCGCGAGCAGTACTTC. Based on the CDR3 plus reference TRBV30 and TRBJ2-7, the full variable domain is SQTIHQWPATLVQPVGSPLSLECTVEGTSNPNLYWYRQAAGRGLQLLFYSVGIGQISSEVPQNLSASRPQDRQFILSSKKLLLSDSGFYLCAWSLGNREQYFGPGTRLTVT.

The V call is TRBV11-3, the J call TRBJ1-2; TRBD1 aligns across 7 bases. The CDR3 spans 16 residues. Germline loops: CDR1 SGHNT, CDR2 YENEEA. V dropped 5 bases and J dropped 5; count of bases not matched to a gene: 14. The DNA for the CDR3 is TGTGCCAGCAGCATAGGGACAGCAACACAACGTTATGGCTACACCTTC. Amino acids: CASSIGTATQRYGYTF.

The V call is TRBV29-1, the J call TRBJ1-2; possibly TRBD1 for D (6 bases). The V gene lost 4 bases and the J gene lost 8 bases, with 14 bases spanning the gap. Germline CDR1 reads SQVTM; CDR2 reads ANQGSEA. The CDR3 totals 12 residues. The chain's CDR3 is CSVAGEPQGYTF. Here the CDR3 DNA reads TGCAGCGTTGCAGGGGAACCGCAGGGCTACACCTTC.